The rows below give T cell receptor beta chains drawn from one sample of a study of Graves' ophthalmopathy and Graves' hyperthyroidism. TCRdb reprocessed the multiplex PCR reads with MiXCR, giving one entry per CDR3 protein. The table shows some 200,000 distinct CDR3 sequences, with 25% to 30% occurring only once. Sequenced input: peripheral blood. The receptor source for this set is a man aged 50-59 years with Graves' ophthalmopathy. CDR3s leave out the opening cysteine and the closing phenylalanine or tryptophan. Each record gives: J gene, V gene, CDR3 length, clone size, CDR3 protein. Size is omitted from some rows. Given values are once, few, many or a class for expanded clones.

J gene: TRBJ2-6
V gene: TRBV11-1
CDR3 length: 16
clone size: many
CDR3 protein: ASSLGAMLSSGANVLT

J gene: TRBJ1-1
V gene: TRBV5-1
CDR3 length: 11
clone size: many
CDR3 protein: ARNAPANTEAF

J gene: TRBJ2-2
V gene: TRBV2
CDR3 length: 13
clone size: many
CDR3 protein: ASSEQDGSTGELF

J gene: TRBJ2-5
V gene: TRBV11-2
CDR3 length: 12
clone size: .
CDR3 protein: ASSPRGLEETQY

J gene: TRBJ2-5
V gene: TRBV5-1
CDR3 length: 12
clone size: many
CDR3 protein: ASSVTGDVETQY

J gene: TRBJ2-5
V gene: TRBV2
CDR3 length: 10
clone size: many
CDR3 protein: ASREGRETQY

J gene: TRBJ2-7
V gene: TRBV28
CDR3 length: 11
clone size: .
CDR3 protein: ASSHRDRDEQY

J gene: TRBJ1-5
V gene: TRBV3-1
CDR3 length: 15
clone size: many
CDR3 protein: ASSQGRTRYSNQPQH

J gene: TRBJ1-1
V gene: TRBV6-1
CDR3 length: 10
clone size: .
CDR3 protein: ASTLGQKEAF

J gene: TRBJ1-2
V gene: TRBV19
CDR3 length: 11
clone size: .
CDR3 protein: ATRSGGVYGYT

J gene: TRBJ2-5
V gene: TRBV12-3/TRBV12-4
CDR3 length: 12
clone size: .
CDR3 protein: ASSQGGLSETQY

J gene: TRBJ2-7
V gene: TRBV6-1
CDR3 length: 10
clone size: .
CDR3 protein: ATLGDNYEQY

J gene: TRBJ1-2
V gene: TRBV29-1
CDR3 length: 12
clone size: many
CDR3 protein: SVDGEGGWRGYT

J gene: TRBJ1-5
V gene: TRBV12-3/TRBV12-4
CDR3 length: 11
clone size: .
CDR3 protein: ASSFRVGWPQH

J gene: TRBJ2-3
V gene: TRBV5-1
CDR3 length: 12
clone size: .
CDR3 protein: ASSYRTVTDTQY

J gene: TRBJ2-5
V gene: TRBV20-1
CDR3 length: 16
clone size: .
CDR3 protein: SARDKLAGGSYAGTQY

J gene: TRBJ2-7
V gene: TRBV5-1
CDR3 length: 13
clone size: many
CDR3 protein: ASRTSGSTFYEQY

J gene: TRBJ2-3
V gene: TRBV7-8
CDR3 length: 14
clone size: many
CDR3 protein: ASSRLGGGLTDTQY

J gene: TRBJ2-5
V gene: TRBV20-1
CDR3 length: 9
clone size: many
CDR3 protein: SAAQDKIQY

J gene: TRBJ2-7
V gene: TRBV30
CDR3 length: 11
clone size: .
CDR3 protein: AYTGTGGYEQY

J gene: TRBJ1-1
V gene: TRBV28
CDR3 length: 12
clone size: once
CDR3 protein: ASSLGNRGTEAF

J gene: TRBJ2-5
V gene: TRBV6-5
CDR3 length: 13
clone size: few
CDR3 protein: ASSYLGQGGETQY

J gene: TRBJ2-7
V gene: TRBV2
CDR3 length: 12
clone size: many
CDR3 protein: ATGTPGQGFEQY

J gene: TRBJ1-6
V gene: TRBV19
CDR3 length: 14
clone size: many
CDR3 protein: ASSRQVWGLGSPLH